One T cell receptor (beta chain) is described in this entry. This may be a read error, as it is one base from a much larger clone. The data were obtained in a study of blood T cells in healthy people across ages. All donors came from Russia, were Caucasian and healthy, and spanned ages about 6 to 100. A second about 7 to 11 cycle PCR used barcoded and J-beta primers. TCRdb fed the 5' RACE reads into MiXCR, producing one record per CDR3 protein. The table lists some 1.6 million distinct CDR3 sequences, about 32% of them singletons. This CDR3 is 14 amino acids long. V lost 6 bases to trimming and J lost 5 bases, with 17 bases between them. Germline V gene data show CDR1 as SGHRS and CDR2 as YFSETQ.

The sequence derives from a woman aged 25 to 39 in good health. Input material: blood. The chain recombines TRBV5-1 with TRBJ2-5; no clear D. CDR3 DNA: TGCGCCAGCAACGCAGGTGCCACGGCGGAGACCCAGTACTTC. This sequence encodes CASNAGATAETQYF.